The 22 T cell receptor beta chains in this list originate from one sample, sequenced in a study of shared clonotypes between healthy human individuals. Clones were sequenced by immunoSEQ multiplex PCR, and TCRdb holds only the in-frame ones, with some missing. The data show nearly 750,000 clones, about two thirds seen once. Material: memory CD4+ T cells sorted from blood. The subset here: CD45RA-negative fraction. The receptors stem from a woman aged 25 to 39 in good health.

The V gene is TRBV7-8, the J gene TRBJ2-7; TRBD2 agrees at 14 bases. This CDR3 spans 15 amino acids. The trim removed 0 bases at V and 6 bases at J, leaving 1 base unmatched. Germline V gene lookup returns CDR1 SGHVS and CDR2 FQNEAQ. The CDR3 is CASSLAGLAGGEQYF. Written as DNA, the CDR3 is TGTGCCAGCAGCTTAGCTGGACTAGCGGGAGGCGAGCAGTACTTC.

V is TRBV7-2 and J is TRBJ2-1; D gene uncertain. Germline loops: CDR1 SGHTA, CDR2 FQGNSA. The CDR3 is 14 amino acids. Trimming took off 5 bases at V and 7 bases at J, with 15 bases between the two ends. The DNA for the CDR3 is TGTGCCAGCAGCCCATCAGGACCGACTAATGAGCAGTTCTTC. It yields the protein CASSPSGPTNEQFF.

This clone appeared a few times. This chain links TRBV21-1 with TRBJ1-2. TRBV21-1 is marked as a pseudogene. The CDR3 spans 15 residues. The CDR3 protein is CASSKVEWRVGGYTF. As DNA, the CDR3 is TGTGCCAGCAGCAAAGTGGAATGGAGGGTTGGTGGCTACACCTTC.

This chain connects TRBV30 to TRBJ1-5, with 9 positions matching TRBD1. Germline loops: CDR1 GTSNPN, CDR2 SVGIG (reference sequence). The CDR3 contains 15 residues. The J segment lost 7 bases and the V segment lost 5 bases, leaving 12 bases of the junction unmatched. The CDR3 loop reads CAWGLRDRVDQPQHF. In DNA, the CDR3 is TGTGCCTGGGGCCTCCGGGACAGGGTCGACCAGCCCCAGCATTTT.

This clone was counted only a few times. The genes are TRBV4-1 and TRBJ2-2; D not resolved. The CDR3 covers 17 residues. Germline CDR1 reads MGHRA; CDR2 reads YSYEKL. V lost 3 bases to trimming and J lost 5 bases, with 19 bases between them. In DNA form, the CDR3 reads TGCGCCAGCAGCCAGCCCTCTGGGCTTTCAAGGACCGGGGAGCTGTTTTTT. Translated, it gives CASSQPSGLSRTGELFF.

Turning to this clone: Only one base separates this from a far larger clonotype, so it likely reflects a read error. The genes are TRBV6-5 and TRBJ1-5; no reliable D call. V was pared by 5 bases and J by 7 bases, with 9 bases between. Germline CDR1 is MNHEY and CDR2 is SVGAGI. CDR3 size: 12 residues. As DNA, the CDR3 is TGTGCCAGCAGTCCCCCCAGCCAGCCCCAGCATTTT. Protein sequence: CASSPPSQPQHF.

This clone was counted between two and nine times. At the DNA level, this CDR3 is encoded by other sequences in the same sample as well. CDR3: CASSFRQGREKLFF. DNA for the CDR3: TGTGCCAGCAGTTTTAGACAGGGACGTGAAAAACTGTTTTTT. The V gene is TRBV28, the J gene TRBJ1-4; 7 bases fit TRBD1. The V and J ends lost 3 bases and 7 bases, in that order; junction bases with no gene match: 5. Germline V gene data show CDR1 as MDHEN and CDR2 as SYDVKM. The CDR3 is 14 residues long. The complete variable domain, with remaining parts taken from reference TRBV28 and TRBJ1-4, reads DVKVTQSSRYLVKRTGEKVFLECVQDMDHENMFWYRQDPGLGLRLIYFSYDVKMKEKGDIPEGYSVSREKKERFSLILESASTNQTSMYLCASSFRQGREKLFFGSGTQLSVL.

The chain couples TRBV27 to TRBJ2-7; weak D call: TRBD2 (5 bases). V lost 6 bases and J lost 8, with 20 bases in between. The CDR3 sequence is 14 residues long. Germline CDR1 MNHEY, CDR2 SMNVEV (reference sequence). CDR3 residues: CASSSADTHEKQYF. CDR3 sequence (DNA): TGTGCCAGCAGCTCAGCGGATACTCACGAGAAGCAGTACTTC.

The chain joins TRBV5-1 to TRBJ2-3; D is ambiguous. The V gene lost 0 bases and the J gene lost 2 bases, with 4 bases spanning the gap. CDR3 length: 13 residues. Per the germline V gene, CDR1 is SGHRS and CDR2 is YFSETQ. The CDR3 loop reads CASSLANTDTQYF. In nucleotides, the CDR3 is TGCGCCAGCAGCTTGGCCAACACAGATACGCAGTATTTT. The whole variable domain, remainder taken from reference TRBV5-1 and TRBJ2-3, is KAGVTQTPRYLIKTRGQQVTLSCSPISGHRSVSWYQQTPGQGLQFLFEYFSETQRNKGNFPGRFSGRQFSNSRSEMNVSTLELGDSALYLCASSLANTDTQYFGPGTRLTVL.

This rearrangement joins TRBV28 to TRBJ1-5; D unclear. From germline, CDR1 is MDHEN and CDR2 SYDVKM. CDR3 length equals 13 residues. Trimming removed 2 bases at V and 2 bases at J, with 4 bases between. The CDR3, as DNA: TGTGCCAGCAGTTTAGCCGGCAATCAGCCCCAGCATTTT. Its protein is CASSLAGNQPQHF.

The J gene is TRBJ2-7, the V gene TRBV28; perhaps D is TRBD1 or TRBD2 (7 bases each). The CDR3 extends over 15 amino acids. V dropped 6 bases and J dropped 2 bases, with 17 bases sitting between them. The germline gives CDR1 MDHEN, CDR2 SYDVKM. CDR3 protein: CASSPPGGAAYEQYF. CDR3 DNA: TGTGCCAGCAGCCCCCCAGGGGGGGCCGCCTACGAGCAGTACTTC.

This chain uses TRBV19 with TRBJ1-4; no firm D call. V shed 8 bases and J shed 7 bases, with 14 bases lying between them. The CDR3 covers 13 residues. Germline loops: CDR1 LNHDA, CDR2 SQIVND (reference sequence). For the CDR3, the DNA is TGTGCCAGTTTACCGCGAATGGGTGAAAAACTGTTTTTT. It specifies CASLPRMGEKLFF.

This clone was seen a handful of times. Additional DNA sequences in this sample encode the identical CDR3. Here the CDR3 reads CASSRDRGTGELFF. The DNA for the CDR3 is TGCGCCAGCAGCAGGGACAGGGGCACCGGGGAGCTGTTTTTT. The genes are TRBV5-1 and TRBJ2-2, with TRBD1 matching 10 bases. CDR3 length: 14 amino acids. Germline values: CDR1 SGHRS, CDR2 YFSETQ. V shed 4 bases and J 4 bases; nucleotides not matched to a gene: 1.

This chain links TRBV7-2 with TRBJ2-5; tentatively, D is TRBD1 (5 bases). The tail of the sequence fits TRBJ2-7 better, so the J call may be wrong. The CDR3 sequence is 15 residues long. Germline V lookup: CDR1 SGHTA, CDR2 FQGNSA. CDR3 residues: CASSPRWGKGYEQYF. CDR3 sequence (DNA): TGTGCCAGCAGCCCAAGATGGGGCAAGGGCTACGAGCAGTACTTC.

This clone was observed once. The chain links TRBV2 to TRBJ1-5, with a tentative D call TRBD1 (5 bases). CDR1 and CDR2 (germline): SNHLY, FYNNEI. The CDR3 is 17 residues long. V was pared by 4 bases and J by 0 bases, with 16 bases between. DNA of the CDR3: TGTGCCAGCAGTGTCTTTGGACAACTTTATAGCAATCAGCCCCAGCATTTT. This gives the protein CASSVFGQLYSNQPQHF.

V is TRBV27 and J is TRBJ1-6; D is unresolved. CDR3 length: 14 residues. Germline CDR1 and CDR2: MNHEY and SMNVEV (reference sequence). V lost 2 bases to trimming and J lost 9 bases, with 11 bases between them. This CDR3 is CASSLGGTLSPLHF. CDR3 coding DNA: TGTGCCAGCAGTTTAGGCGGAACCCTTTCACCCCTCCACTTT.

V and J are TRBV27 and TRBJ1-4, with 8 bases fitting TRBD1. From germline, CDR1 is MNHEY and CDR2 SMNVEV (reference sequence). J lost 7 bases, V lost 6 bases, and 4 bases had no gene match. The CDR3 spans 13 residues. The CDR3 sequence is CASRTGEVEKLFF. Here the CDR3 DNA reads TGTGCCAGCAGGACAGGGGAGGTTGAAAAACTGTTTTTT.

This sequence joins TRBV5-1 and TRBJ1-2, with 9 bases identical to TRBD1. The J segment lost 7 bases and the V segment lost 3 bases, leaving 10 bases of the junction unmatched. In germline, CDR1 is SGHRS, CDR2 YFSETQ. CDR3 length: 15 amino acids. CDR3 residues: CASSSSQQGASGYTF. In nucleotides, the CDR3 is TGCGCCAGCAGCTCCTCACAACAGGGGGCGAGTGGCTACACCTTC.

V gene TRBV5-1 combines with J gene TRBJ2-5; the match to TRBD1 covers 7 bases. The CDR3 sequence is 14 residues long. V gave up 8 bases and J gave up 5 bases; unmatched junction bases: 12. CDR1 and CDR2 from the germline V gene are SGHRS and YFSETQ. CDR3 coding DNA: TGCGCCAGTGGGCCCGGGACAGTCGGTGAGACCCAGTACTTC. This gives the protein CASGPGTVGETQYF.

In DNA, the CDR3 is TGTGCCAGTAGTATCCAGGATAGCCGCAATCAGCCCCAGCATTTT. Amino acids: CASSIQDSRNQPQHF. The chain has TRBV19 and TRBJ1-5, with D uncertain. Germline V gives CDR1 LNHDA, CDR2 SQIVND (reference sequence). CDR3 length equals 15 residues. The V and J ends lost 3 bases and 2 bases respectively, with 11 bases between them.

This clone was seen a handful of times. This may come from a read error, since a much larger clone is one base off. The rearrangement uses TRBV19 and TRBJ2-6; 10 nucleotides match TRBD1. This CDR3 spans 17 amino acids. V lost 3 bases, J lost 0 bases, and 2 bases stayed unmatched. In germline, CDR1 is LNHDA, CDR2 SQIVND (reference sequence). CDR3 protein: CASSMGQGSSGANVLTF. CDR3 bases: TGTGCCAGTAGTATGGGACAGGGGAGCTCTGGGGCCAACGTCCTGACTTTC.

This clone was seen a single time. The chain joins TRBV7-6 to TRBJ2-3, with a weak D call TRBD2 (6 bases). Germline lookup yields CDR1 SGHVS and CDR2 FNYEAQ. CDR3 length: 17 amino acids. Trimming left V 5 bases short and J 0 bases short, with 18 bases between. The CDR3 sequence is CASSALGGSDSTDTQYF. The CDR3 DNA sequence: TGTGCCAGCAGCGCCCTGGGGGGAAGCGACAGCACAGATACGCAGTATTTT.